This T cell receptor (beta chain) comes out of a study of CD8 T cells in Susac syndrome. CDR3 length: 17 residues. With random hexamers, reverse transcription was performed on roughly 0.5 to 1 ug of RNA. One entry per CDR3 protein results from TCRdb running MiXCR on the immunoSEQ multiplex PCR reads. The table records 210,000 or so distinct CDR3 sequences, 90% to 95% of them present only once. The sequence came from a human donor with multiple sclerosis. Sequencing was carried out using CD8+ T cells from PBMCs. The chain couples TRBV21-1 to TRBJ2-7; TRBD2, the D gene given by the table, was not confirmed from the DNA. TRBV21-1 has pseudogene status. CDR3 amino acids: CASSKTPGLAGPYEQYF. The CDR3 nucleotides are TGTGCCAGCAGCAAAACGCCCGGACTAGCGGGTCCCTACGAGCAGTACTTC.